These 14 T cell receptor beta chains were sequenced from one sample in a study of T-cell reconstitution after alpha-beta-depleted transplantation in children. Molecular barcoding with unique molecular identifiers was used for the TCRbeta library. TCRdb re-called the PCR reads with MiXCR, one entry per CDR3 protein. Seen here are some 240,000 distinct CDR3 sequences, about 12% observed once, and the top ten hold over 2.5%. This specimen was PBMCs from the stem cell graft donor, taken from the stem cell graft. Receptors originate from a human donor who donated a stem cell graft to a child with acute lymphoblastic leukemia.

On this clonotype: This may be a read error: a much more frequent sequence differs by one nucleotide. The chain uses TRBV14 and TRBJ2-5, with D possibly TRBD1 on 6 matching bases. Germline CDR1 reads SGHDN; CDR2 reads FVKESK. The CDR3 consists of 14 residues. CDR3 coding DNA: TGTGCCGGCAGCCCCGACAGGAATCAAGAGACCCAGTACTTC. Translating gives CAGSPDRNQETQYF.

In its sample, this clonotype was seen many times. The genes are TRBV27 and TRBJ2-3; no definite D call. This CDR3 comprises 14 residues. CDR1 and CDR2 from the germline V gene are MNHEY and SMNVEV (reference sequence). Trimming cost V 0 bases and J 2 bases, with 6 bases left between them. The CDR3 is CASSLSGFTDTQYF. The CDR3 DNA reads as TGTGCCAGCAGTTTATCGGGATTCACAGATACGCAGTATTTT.

The chain employs TRBV6-2 or TRBV6-3 and TRBJ1-1; the match to TRBD1 covers 9 bases. This CDR3 region has 17 residues. The J segment lost 1 base and the V segment lost 7 bases, leaving 13 bases of the junction unmatched. The germline V gene encodes CDR1 MNHEY and CDR2 SVGEGT. CDR3 sequence reads: CASTLARDRAANTEAFF. CDR3 coding DNA: TGTGCCAGCACCCTTGCCCGGGACAGGGCGGCGAACACTGAAGCTTTCTTT.

This clonotype was seen repeatedly, ten times or more. V usage is TRBV7-2 and J usage is TRBJ2-1; D tentatively fits TRBD1 or TRBD2 (6 bases each). Germline V lookup: CDR1 SGHTA, CDR2 FQGNSA. Trimming removed 6 bases at V and 4 bases at J, with 13 bases between. The CDR3 runs to 14 residues. As DNA, the CDR3 is TGTGCCAGCAGGGGGGGCGGGATTTACAATGAGCAGTTCTTC. Encoded protein: CASRGGGIYNEQFF.

In the case of this clonotype: One base away lies a much larger clone, so this may be a sequencing read error. The genes are TRBV20-1 and TRBJ1-5; no reliable D call. The CDR3 sequence is 14 residues long. The germline CDR1 and CDR2 sequences are DFQATT and SNEGSKA (reference sequence). V lost 3 bases to trimming and J lost 0 bases, with 9 bases between them. Here the CDR3 reads CSASRRHSNQPQHF. The CDR3 DNA reads as TGCAGTGCTAGTAGACGGCATAGCAATCAGCCCCAGCATTTT.

This clonotype has a count of ten or more. Here the CDR3 DNA reads TGTGCCAGCAGATCCGGGACAGGGGTGGACATTCAGTACTTC. Protein sequence: CASRSGTGVDIQYF. The J gene is TRBJ2-4, the V gene TRBV27; the match to TRBD1 covers 10 bases. Trimming took 6 bases from V and 8 from J; bases not matched to a gene: 7. The germline gives CDR1 MNHEY, CDR2 SMNVEV (reference sequence). The CDR3 loop spans 14 amino acids.

This clonotype was found many times. The rearrangement uses TRBV20-1 and TRBJ1-1, with D perhaps TRBD1 (6 bases). CDR3 length: 17 amino acids. Germline assignment: CDR1 DFQATT and CDR2 SNEGSKA (reference sequence). V was clipped by 1 base and J by 2 bases, with 20 bases between them. The CDR3 region has the DNA TGCAGTGCTAGAGCCCAGAGATACAGGGAGAAAAACACTGAAGCTTTCTTT. Amino acid sequence: CSARAQRYREKNTEAFF.

The table lists this clonotype with many counts. This chain connects TRBV27 to TRBJ1-5; 7 bases map to TRBD1. The CDR3 has 14 residues. V lost 5 bases to trimming and J lost 3 bases; unmatched junction nucleotides: 4. CDR1 is MNHEY and CDR2 is SMNVEV in the germline V gene (reference sequence). The CDR3 DNA follows: TGTGCCAGCAGTCTGACAGGGTTCAATCAGCCCCAGCATTTT. Protein product: CASSLTGFNQPQHF.

This clonotype has at least ten counts. This chain uses TRBV18 with TRBJ2-2, with D uncertain. Germline V gene lookup returns CDR1 KGHSH and CDR2 LQKENI. V was cut by 0 bases and J by 6 bases, with 5 bases left in between. This CDR3 region has 13 residues. CDR3 nucleotide sequence: TGTGCCAGCTCACCACCGGCCTCCGGGGAGCTGTTTTTT. As protein: CASSPPASGELFF. The full variable domain, with the rest looked up from reference TRBV18 and TRBJ2-2, is NAGVMQNPRHLVRRRGQEARLRCSPMKGHSHVYWYRQLPEEGLKFMVYLQKENIIDESGMPKERFSAEFPKEGPSILRIQQVVRGDSAAYFCASSPPASGELFFGEGSRLTVL.

The table lists this clonotype with many counts. The chain combines TRBV7-9 with TRBJ2-7; D is undetermined. The CDR3 is 12 amino acids. The germline V gene has CDR1 SEHNR and CDR2 FQNEAQ (reference sequence). Deletions cut 5 bases from V and 6 bases from J, with 11 bases between. The CDR3 spells CASSKTGPEQYF. The CDR3 DNA sequence: TGTGCCAGCAGCAAGACTGGTCCCGAGCAGTACTTC.

This clonotype was counted at least ten times. The rearrangement uses TRBV7-2 and TRBJ2-1; 9 bases are shared with TRBD2. J was trimmed by 2 bases and V by 4 bases; bases with no gene match: 9. Germline CDR1 is SGHTA and CDR2 is FQGNSA. CDR3 length: 17 residues. The CDR3 region is CASSSGAGGSPYNEQFF. CDR3 nucleotides: TGTGCCAGCAGCTCGGGGGCGGGGGGGAGTCCCTACAATGAGCAGTTCTTC.

This clonotype showed up just a few times. The junction does not match germline at one end; this may be a read error. The chain couples TRBV3-1 to TRBJ2-3; 7 bases line up with TRBD2. Germline CDR1 and CDR2: LGHDT and YNNKEL (reference sequence). The CDR3 has 18 amino acids. The CDR3 DNA follows: TGTACCAGCAGCCAGACATACCAGCGGGATGAACGCACAGATACGCAGTATTTT. Encoded protein: CTSSQTYQRDERTDTQYF.

This clonotype was recorded at least ten times. J is TRBJ2-7 and V is TRBV7-6; D perhaps matches TRBD1 (6 bases). The CDR3 spans 16 residues. Germline V gene lookup returns CDR1 SGHVS and CDR2 FNYEAQ. The germline V and J ends were trimmed by 5 bases and 2 bases, with 19 bases remaining between them. The CDR3 loop reads CASSPLGRGLTYEQYF. The CDR3 DNA follows: TGTGCCAGCAGCCCGTTGGGAAGGGGGTTAACCTACGAGCAGTACTTC.

This chain uses TRBV28 with TRBJ1-5; D unclear. CDR1 MDHEN and CDR2 SYDVKM come from the germline V gene. V lost 6 bases to trimming and J lost 1 base, with 4 bases between them. This CDR3 region has 12 residues. The CDR3 DNA reads TGTGCCAGCAGACAGAGCAATCAGCCCCAGCATTTT. It encodes CASRQSNQPQHF.